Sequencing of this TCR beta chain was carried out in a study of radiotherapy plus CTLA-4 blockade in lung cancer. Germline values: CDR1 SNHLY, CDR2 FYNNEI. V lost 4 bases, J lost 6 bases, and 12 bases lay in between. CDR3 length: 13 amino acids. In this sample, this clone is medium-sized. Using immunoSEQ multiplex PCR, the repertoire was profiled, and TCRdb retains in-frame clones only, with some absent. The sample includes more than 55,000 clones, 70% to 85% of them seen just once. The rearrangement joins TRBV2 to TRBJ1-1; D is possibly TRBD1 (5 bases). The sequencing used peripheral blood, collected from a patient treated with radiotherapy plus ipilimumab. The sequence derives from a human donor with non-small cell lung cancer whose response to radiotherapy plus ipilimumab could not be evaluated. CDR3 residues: CASSAGLPSEAFF. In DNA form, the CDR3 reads TGTGCCAGCAGTGCGGGACTCCCCTCTGAAGCTTTCTTT. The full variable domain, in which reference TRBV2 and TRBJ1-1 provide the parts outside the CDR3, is EPEVTQTPSHQVTQMGQEVILRCVPISNHLYFYWYRQILGQKVEFLVSFYNNEISEKSEIFDDQFSVERPDGSNFTLKIRSTKLEDSAMYFCASSAGLPSEAFFGQGTRLTVV.